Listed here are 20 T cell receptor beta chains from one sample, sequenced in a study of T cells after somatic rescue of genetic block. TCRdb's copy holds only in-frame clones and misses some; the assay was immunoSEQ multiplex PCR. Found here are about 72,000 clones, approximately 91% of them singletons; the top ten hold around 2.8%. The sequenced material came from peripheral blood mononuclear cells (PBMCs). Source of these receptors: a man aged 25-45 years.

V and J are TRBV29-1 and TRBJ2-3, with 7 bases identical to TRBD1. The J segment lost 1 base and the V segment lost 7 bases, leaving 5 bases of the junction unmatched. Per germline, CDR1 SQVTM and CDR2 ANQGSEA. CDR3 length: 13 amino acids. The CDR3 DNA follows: TGCAGCGGAACAGGGGTAGGCACAGATACGCAGTATTTT. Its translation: CSGTGVGTDTQYF.

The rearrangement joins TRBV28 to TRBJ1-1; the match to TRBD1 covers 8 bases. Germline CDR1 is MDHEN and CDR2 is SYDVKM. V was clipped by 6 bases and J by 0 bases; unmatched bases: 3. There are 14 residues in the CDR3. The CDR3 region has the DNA TGTGCCAGCAGGGACAGGGACTTGAACACTGAAGCTTTCTTT. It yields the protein CASRDRDLNTEAFF.

The CDR3 coding sequence is TGCGCCAGCAGCCTACTAGCGGGAGTGGGAGCTGACGAGCAGTACTTC. Translation gives CASSLLAGVGADEQYF. The J gene is TRBJ2-7, the V gene TRBV5-1; 11 nucleotides align to TRBD2. Looked up from germline, CDR1 is SGHRS and CDR2 is YFSETQ. The junction had 11 bases not matched to a gene; V was cut back by 4 bases and J by 5 bases. The CDR3 runs 16 residues.

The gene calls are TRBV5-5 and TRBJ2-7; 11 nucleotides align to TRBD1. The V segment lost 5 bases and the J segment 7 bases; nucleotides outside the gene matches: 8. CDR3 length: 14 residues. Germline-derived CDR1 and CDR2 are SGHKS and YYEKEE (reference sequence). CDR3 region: CASSTGTGGREQYF. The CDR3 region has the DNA TGTGCCAGCAGTACCGGGACAGGGGGGAGAGAGCAGTACTTC.

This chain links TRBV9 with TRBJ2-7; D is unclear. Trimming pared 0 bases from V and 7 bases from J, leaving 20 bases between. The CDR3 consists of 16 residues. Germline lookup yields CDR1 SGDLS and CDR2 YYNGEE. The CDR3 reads CASSVELRTPLEEQYF. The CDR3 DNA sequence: TGTGCCAGCAGCGTAGAACTGAGGACCCCTCTTGAAGAGCAGTACTTC.

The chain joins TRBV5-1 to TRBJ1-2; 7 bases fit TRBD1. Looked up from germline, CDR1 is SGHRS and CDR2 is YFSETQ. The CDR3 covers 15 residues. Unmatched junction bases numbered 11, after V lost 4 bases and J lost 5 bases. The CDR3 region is CASSPTQGGGYGYTF. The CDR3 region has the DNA TGCGCCAGCAGCCCCACCCAGGGGGGAGGATATGGCTACACCTTC.

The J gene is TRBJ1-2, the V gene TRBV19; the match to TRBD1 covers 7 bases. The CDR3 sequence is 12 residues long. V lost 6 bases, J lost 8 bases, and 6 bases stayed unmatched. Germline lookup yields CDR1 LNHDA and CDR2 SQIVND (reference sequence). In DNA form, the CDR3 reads TGTGCCAGTAGGACAGGGTTTCAGGGCTACACCTTC. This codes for CASRTGFQGYTF.

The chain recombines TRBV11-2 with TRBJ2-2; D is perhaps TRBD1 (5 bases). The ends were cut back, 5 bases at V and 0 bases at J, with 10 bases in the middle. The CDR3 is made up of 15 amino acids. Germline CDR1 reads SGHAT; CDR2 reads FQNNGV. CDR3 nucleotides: TGTGCCAGCAGCCCCCCAGGGACGAACACCGGGGAGCTGTTTTTT. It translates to CASSPPGTNTGELFF.

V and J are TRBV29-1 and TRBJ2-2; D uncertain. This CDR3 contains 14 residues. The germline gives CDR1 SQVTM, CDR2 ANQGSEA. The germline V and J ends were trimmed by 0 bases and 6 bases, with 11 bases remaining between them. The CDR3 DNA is TGCAGCGTTGAAGATCGTAGGTCCGCCGGGGAGCTGTTTTTT. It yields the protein CSVEDRRSAGELFF.

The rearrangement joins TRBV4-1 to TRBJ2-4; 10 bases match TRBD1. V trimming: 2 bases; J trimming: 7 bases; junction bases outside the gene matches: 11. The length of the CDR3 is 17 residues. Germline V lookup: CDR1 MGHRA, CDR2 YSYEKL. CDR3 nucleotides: TGCGCCAGCAGCCAACACCCGACAGGGGGCGATTTGAACATTCAGTACTTC. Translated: CASSQHPTGGDLNIQYF.

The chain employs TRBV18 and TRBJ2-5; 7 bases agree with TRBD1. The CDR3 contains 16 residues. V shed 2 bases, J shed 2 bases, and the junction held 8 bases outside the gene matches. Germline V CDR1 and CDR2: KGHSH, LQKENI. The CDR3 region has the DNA TGTGCCAGCTCACCAATAACGACAGGGCGTCAAGAGACCCAGTACTTC. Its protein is CASSPITTGRQETQYF. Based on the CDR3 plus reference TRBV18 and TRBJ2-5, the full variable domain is NAGVMQNPRHLVRRRGQEARLRCSPMKGHSHVYWYRQLPEEGLKFMVYLQKENIIDESGMPKERFSAEFPKEGPSILRIQQVVRGDSAAYFCASSPITTGRQETQYFGPGTRLLVL.

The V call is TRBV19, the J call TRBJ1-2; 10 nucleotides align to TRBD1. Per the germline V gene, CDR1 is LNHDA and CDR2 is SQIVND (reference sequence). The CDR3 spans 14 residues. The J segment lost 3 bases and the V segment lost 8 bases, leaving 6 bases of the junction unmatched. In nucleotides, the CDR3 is TGTGCCAGTGCGAGGGACAGGGGATACTATGGCTACACCTTC. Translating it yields CASARDRGYYGYTF.

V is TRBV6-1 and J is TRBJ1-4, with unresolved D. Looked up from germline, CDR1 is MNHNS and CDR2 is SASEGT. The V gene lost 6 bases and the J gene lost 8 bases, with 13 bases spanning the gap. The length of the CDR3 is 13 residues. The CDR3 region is CASSQMDREKLFF. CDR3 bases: TGTGCCAGCAGCCAGATGGACCGGGAAAAACTGTTTTTT.

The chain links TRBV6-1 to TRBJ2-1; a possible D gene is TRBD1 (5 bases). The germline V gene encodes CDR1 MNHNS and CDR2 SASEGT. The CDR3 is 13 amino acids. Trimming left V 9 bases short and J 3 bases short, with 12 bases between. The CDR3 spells CASRGRVYNEQFF. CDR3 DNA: TGTGCCAGTAGGGGCAGGGTCTACAATGAGCAGTTCTTC.

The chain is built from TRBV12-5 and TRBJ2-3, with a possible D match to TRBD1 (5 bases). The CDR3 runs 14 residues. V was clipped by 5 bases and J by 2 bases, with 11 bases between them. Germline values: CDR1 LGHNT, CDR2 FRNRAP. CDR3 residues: CASGPSGHTDTQYF. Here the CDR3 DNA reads TGTGCTAGTGGTCCTTCAGGACACACAGATACGCAGTATTTT.

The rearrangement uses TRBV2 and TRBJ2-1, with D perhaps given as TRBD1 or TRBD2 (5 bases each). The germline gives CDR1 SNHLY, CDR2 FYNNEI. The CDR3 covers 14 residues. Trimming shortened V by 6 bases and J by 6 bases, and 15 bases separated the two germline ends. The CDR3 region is CASSGQGALNEQFF. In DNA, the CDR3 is TGTGCCAGCAGCGGGCAGGGAGCCCTCAATGAGCAGTTCTTC.

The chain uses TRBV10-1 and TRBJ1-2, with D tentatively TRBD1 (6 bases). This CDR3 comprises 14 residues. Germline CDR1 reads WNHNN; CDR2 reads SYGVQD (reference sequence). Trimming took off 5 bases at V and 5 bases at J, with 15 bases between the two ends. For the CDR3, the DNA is TGCGCCAGCAGTCCCGGACAGTATAATTATGGCTACACCTTC. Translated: CASSPGQYNYGYTF.

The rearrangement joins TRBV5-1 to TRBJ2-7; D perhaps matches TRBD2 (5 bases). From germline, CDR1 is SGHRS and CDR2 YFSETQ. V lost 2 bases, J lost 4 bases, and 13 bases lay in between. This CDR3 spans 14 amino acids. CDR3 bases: TGCGCCAGCAGCTTTAGCGTCATGAATTACGAGCAGTACTTC. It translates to CASSFSVMNYEQYF.

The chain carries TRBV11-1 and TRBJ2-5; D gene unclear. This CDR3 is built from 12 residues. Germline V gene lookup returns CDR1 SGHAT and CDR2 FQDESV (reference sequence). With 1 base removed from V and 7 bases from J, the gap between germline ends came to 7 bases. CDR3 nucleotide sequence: TGTGCCAGCAGCTTAGGCCCGGGGACCCAGTACTTC. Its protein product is CASSLGPGTQYF.

CDR3 region: CASSSEGGVQETQYF. The CDR3 coding sequence is TGCGCCAGCAGCTCGGAGGGGGGGGTCCAAGAGACCCAGTACTTC. This chain uses TRBV5-1 with TRBJ2-5, with D maybe TRBD2 (7 bases). The ends were cut back, 3 bases at V and 1 base at J, with 13 bases in the middle. CDR1 is SGHRS and CDR2 is YFSETQ in the germline V gene. The CDR3 contains 15 residues.